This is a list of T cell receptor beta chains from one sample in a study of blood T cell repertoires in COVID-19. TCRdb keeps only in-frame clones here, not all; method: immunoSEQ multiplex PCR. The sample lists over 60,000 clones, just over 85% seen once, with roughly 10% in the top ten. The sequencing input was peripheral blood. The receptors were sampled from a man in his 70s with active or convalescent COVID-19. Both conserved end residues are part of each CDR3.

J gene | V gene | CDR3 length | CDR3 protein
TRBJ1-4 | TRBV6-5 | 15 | CASSYNFKRREKLFF
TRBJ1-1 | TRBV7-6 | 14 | CASSSGVGNTEAFF
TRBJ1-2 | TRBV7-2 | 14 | CASSPNSWSYGYTF
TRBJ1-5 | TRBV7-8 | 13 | CASSLIGDQPQHF
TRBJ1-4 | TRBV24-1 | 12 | CATSARGEKLFF
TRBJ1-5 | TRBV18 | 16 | CASSPRGGDGNQPQHF
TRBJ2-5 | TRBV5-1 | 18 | CASSRTGTSGQRGETQYF
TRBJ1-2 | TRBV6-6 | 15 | CASSSPDRGSNGYTF
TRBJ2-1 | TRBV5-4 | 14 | CASSLGGVKNEQFF
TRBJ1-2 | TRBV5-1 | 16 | CASSLGQGQPNYGYTF
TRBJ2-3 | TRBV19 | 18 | CASTLKPPTSRWTDTQYF
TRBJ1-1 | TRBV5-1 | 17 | CASSLTGLGPANTEAFF
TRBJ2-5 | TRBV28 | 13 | CASSRAGGGTQYF
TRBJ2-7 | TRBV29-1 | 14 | CSVVSRRDSYEQYF
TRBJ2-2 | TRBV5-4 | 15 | CASSLGGRKAGELFF
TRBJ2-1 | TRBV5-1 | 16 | CASSLAGDHSYNEQFF
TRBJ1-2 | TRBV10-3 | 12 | CAISGGQGGYTF
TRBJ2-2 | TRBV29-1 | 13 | CSVAQINTGELFF
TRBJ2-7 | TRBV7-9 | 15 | CASSLGQGATYEQYF
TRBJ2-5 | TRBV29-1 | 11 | CSGGTLETQYF
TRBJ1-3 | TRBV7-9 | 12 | CASSLYPNTIYF
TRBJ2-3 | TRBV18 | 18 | CASSPRLADRSSTDTQYF
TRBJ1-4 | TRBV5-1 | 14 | CASSVSGFGEKLFF
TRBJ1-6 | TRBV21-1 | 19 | CASSPHDRSPSSYNSPLHF
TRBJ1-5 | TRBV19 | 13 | CATGPGIRQPQHF
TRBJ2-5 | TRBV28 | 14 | CASSLFAGGETQYF
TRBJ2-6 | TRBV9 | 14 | CASSTHSGANVLTF
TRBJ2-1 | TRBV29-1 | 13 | CSVSRTSRNEQFF
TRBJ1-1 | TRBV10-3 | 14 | CAISADRTNTEAFF
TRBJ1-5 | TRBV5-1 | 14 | CASSLERGNQPQHF
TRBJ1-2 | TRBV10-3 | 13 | CAISDGANYGYTF
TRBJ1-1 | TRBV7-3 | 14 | CASSLMGGDTEAFF
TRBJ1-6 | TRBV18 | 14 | CASSPTGGKSPLHF
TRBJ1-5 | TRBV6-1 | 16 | CASSEARSRQNQPQHF
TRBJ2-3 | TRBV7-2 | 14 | CASSPSGISDTQYF
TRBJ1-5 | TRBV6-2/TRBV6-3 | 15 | CASSLVRSSNQPQHF
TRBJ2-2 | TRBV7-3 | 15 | CASSVRQGAAGELFF
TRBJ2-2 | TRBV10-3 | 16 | CAISEGTSVLTGELFF
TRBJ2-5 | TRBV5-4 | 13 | CASTTGVQETQYF
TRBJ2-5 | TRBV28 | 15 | CASSLRQGFQETQYF
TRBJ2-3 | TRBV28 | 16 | CASIRSGGPQGDTQYF
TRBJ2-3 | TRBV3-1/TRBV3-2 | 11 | CASSQGYYSYF
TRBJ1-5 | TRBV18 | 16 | CASSRTGLAGNQPQHF
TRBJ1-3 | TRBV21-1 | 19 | CASSSWDRGQKIYGNTIYF
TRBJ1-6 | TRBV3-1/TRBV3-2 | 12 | CASSLGDSPLHF
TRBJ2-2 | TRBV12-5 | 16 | CASGVTSGSFPGELFF
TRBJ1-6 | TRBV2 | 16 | CASSELGPETSSPLHF
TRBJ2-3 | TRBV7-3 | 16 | CASSLGTSRDTDTQYF
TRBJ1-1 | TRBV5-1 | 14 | CASSPYLGNTEAFF
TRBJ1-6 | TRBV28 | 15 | CASSYSLGPASPLHF
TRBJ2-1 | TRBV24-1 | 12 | CATSEPGLAEFF
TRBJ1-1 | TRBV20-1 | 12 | CSASTGDLGAFF
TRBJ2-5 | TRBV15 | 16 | CATSSPLGQGGETQYF
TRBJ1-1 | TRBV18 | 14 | CASSPSTVATEAFF
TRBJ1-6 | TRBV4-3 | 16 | CASSQGAQVYNSPLHF